Shown below are 21 T cell receptor beta chains from a single sample sequenced in a study of T-cell memory formation after mild COVID-19. TCRdb fed the 5' RACE reads into MiXCR, producing one record per CDR3 protein. The sample carries 150,000 to 200,000 distinct CDR3 sequences, less than 40% recorded once. The specimen sequenced was PBMCs or a T cell subset sorted from them (not recorded which). These receptors originate from an adult woman who had mild COVID-19 (a few samples of this study predate the infection). Cell type and time point are not known.

This clonotype was observed a handful of times. This sequence joins TRBV2 and TRBJ2-5; D is perhaps TRBD1 or TRBD2 (5 bases each). CDR3 length: 13 residues. CDR1 is SNHLY, CDR2 FYNNEI, per germline. The V gene lost 8 bases and the J gene lost 5 bases, with 15 bases spanning the gap. The CDR3, as DNA: TGTGCCAGCCACAAGAGGGGAATTGAGACCCAGTACTTC. Its translation is CASHKRGIETQYF.

The J gene is TRBJ1-5, the V gene TRBV5-4; the match to TRBD1 covers 9 bases. CDR1 and CDR2 from the germline V gene are SGHNT and YYREEE (reference sequence). This CDR3 contains 17 residues. V trimming: 0 bases; J trimming: 2 bases; junction bases outside the gene matches: 6. The CDR3 loop is CASSLGGGQGGNQPQHF. Here the CDR3 DNA reads TGTGCCAGCAGCTTGGGGGGGGGACAGGGAGGCAATCAGCCCCAGCATTTT.

V is TRBV14 and J is TRBJ1-1, with D unclear. CDR3 size: 14 residues. Germline CDR1 reads SGHDN; CDR2 reads FVKESK. Between the trimmed V and J ends, which lost 4 bases and 1 base, there was a span of 10 bases. CDR3 sequence: CASSLWSQNTEAFF. The CDR3 coding sequence is TGTGCCAGCAGCCTCTGGTCGCAGAACACTGAAGCTTTCTTT.

This clonotype came up many times. V and J are TRBV29-1 and TRBJ2-2; no definite D call. The V end lost 4 bases, the J end lost 3 bases, and 9 bases lay between the germline ends. CDR3 size: 13 residues. CDR1 is SQVTM and CDR2 is ANQGSEA in the germline V gene. The CDR3 DNA sequence: TGCAGCGTTGCACTCGCTGACACCGGGGAGCTGTTTTTT. Translation: CSVALADTGELFF.

The CDR3 nucleotides read TGTGCCAGCAGCCTAGGACAGGCTACCTACGAGCAGTACTTC. Its protein product is CASSLGQATYEQYF. The V call is TRBV11-2, the J call TRBJ2-7; 7 bases match TRBD1. J gave up 2 bases and V 5 bases, and 6 bases lay outside the gene matches. The CDR3 length is 14 residues. Germline V gene sequence: CDR1 SGHAT, CDR2 FQNNGV.

This rearrangement joins TRBV9 to TRBJ2-2; 7 bases match TRBD1. J gave up 6 bases and V 3 bases, and 2 bases lay outside the gene matches. CDR1 and CDR2 from the germline V gene are SGDLS and YYNGEE. The CDR3 has 13 residues. CDR3 residues: CASSATGPGELFF. The DNA for the CDR3 is TGTGCCAGCAGCGCGACAGGGCCCGGGGAGCTGTTTTTT.

J is TRBJ2-7 and V is TRBV24-1; 8 positions match TRBD1. The J segment lost 3 bases and the V segment lost 2 bases, leaving 5 bases of the junction unmatched. This CDR3 has 15 residues. The germline gives CDR1 KGHDR, CDR2 SFDVKD. The CDR3 DNA is TGTGCCACCAGTGATTCCGGGACAGGCGGCTACGAGCAGTACTTC. It yields the protein CATSDSGTGGYEQYF.

In this sample, this clonotype turned up a few times. This chain joins TRBV6-5 and TRBJ1-2; D gene ambiguous. The CDR3 covers 11 residues. V lost 6 bases to trimming and J lost 3 bases, with 5 bases between them. Germline-derived CDR1 and CDR2 are MNHEY and SVGAGI. This CDR3 reads CASSTDYGYTF. Here the CDR3 DNA reads TGTGCCAGCAGCACGGACTATGGCTACACCTTC.

The J gene is TRBJ2-3, the V gene TRBV20-1, with 8 bases matching TRBD2. The CDR3 spans 15 residues. V lost 6 bases and J lost 6; bases outside the gene matches: 14. Germline CDR1 and CDR2: DFQATT and SNEGSKA (reference sequence). This CDR3 is CSATGTRGFVDTQYF. The CDR3 nucleotides are TGCAGTGCCACCGGGACTAGGGGGTTTGTGGATACGCAGTATTTT.

This clonotype was counted at least ten times. V is TRBV24-1 and J is TRBJ2-3; 7 nucleotides align to TRBD2. The CDR3 has 16 residues. The V gene's germline CDR1 is KGHDR and CDR2 SFDVKD. The J segment lost 0 bases and the V segment lost 7 bases, leaving 9 bases of the junction unmatched. DNA of the CDR3: TGTGCCACCAGCCTCCGACTAGCTTCAAGCACAGATACGCAGTATTTT. Translation: CATSLRLASSTDTQYF.

The V and J genes are TRBV15 and TRBJ2-7; no definite D call. CDR3 size: 16 residues. Trimming took 0 bases from V and 5 from J, leaving 17 bases between them. Germline assignment: CDR1 LNHNV and CDR2 YYDKDF (reference sequence). CDR3 in amino acids: CATSRDWEVVLDEQYF. The CDR3 DNA reads as TGTGCCACCAGCAGAGACTGGGAAGTAGTTCTTGACGAGCAGTACTTC.

This sequence joins TRBV7-9 and TRBJ1-1, with TRBD1 matching 7 bases. The germline gives CDR1 SEHNR, CDR2 FQNEAQ (reference sequence). With 4 bases clipped from V and 8 bases from J, the junction kept 4 bases outside the gene matches. This CDR3 has 12 residues. The chain's CDR3 is CASSSRDREAFF. The CDR3 coding sequence is TGTGCCAGCAGCTCCCGGGACAGAGAAGCTTTCTTT.

In its sample, this clonotype was seen a few times. The J gene is TRBJ2-1, the V gene TRBV4-3; D unclear. Per germline, CDR1 LGHNA and CDR2 YSLEER. CDR3 length equals 18 residues. The germline V and J ends were trimmed by 3 bases and 2 bases, with 20 bases remaining between them. The CDR3 nucleotides are TGCGCCAGCAGCCACTCCCCGGAAAGATTCCACCCCTACAATGAGCAGTTCTTC. It translates to CASSHSPERFHPYNEQFF.

This clonotype was detected only a few times. The chain recombines TRBV3-1 with TRBJ2-1; possibly TRBD2 for D (6 bases). Trimming took off 4 bases at V and 8 bases at J, with 15 bases between the two ends. CDR1 is LGHDT, CDR2 YNNKEL, per germline (reference sequence). This CDR3 region has 14 residues. In nucleotides, the CDR3 is TGTGCCAGCAGCCCTGCCGGGGGATGGGATGAGCAGTTCTTC. It specifies CASSPAGGWDEQFF.

This sequence joins TRBV6-6 and TRBJ1-2, with no clear D. Trimming cost V 6 bases and J 0 bases, with 11 bases left between them. Germline loops: CDR1 MNHNY, CDR2 SVGAGI (reference sequence). The length of the CDR3 is 14 residues. CDR3 coding DNA: TGTGCCAGCAGCCTCATTGGAGCTAACTATGGCTACACCTTC. It specifies CASSLIGANYGYTF.

The chain employs TRBV12-3 or TRBV12-4 and TRBJ2-1; 8 bases are a match to TRBD2. CDR3 length: 16 residues. The junction had 17 bases not matched to a gene; V was cut back by 6 bases and J by 10 bases. The CDR3 DNA sequence: TGTGCCAGCAGGCCGGGGACCAGCGGGAGAATGGGGGAGCAGTTCTTC. Its translation is CASRPGTSGRMGEQFF.

A word on this clonotype: Because the CDR3 is missing its conserved closing phenylalanine or tryptophan, this is likely a read error. The limits of the CDR3 on the DNA are not certain, so only TCRdb's listed CDR3 is given. V is TRBV27 and J is TRBJ2-4. The CDR3 sequence runs 8 residues, both termini included. Germline V lookup: CDR1 MNHEY, CDR2 SMNVEV (reference sequence). The CDR3 protein is CASSLQAI.

There are a few counts of this clonotype. This chain links TRBV10-3 with TRBJ2-5; 14 bases are a match to TRBD2. J gave up 4 bases and V 5 bases, and 3 bases lay outside the gene matches. This CDR3 is 15 amino acids long. Per germline, CDR1 ENHRY and CDR2 SYGVKD. The CDR3 bases are TGTGCCATCAGTCCGACTAGCGGGGGGGGAGAGACCCAGTACTTC. It is translated as CAISPTSGGGETQYF.

This clonotype was recorded a few times. V usage is TRBV4-1 and J usage is TRBJ2-3; 8 bases align to TRBD2. The J segment lost 2 bases and the V segment lost 2 bases, leaving 9 bases of the junction unmatched. Germline values: CDR1 MGHRA, CDR2 YSYEKL. The CDR3 spans 17 residues. The CDR3 bases are TGCGCCAGCAGCCAACTAGCGGGCCTTACCTTCACAGATACGCAGTATTTT. Its protein is CASSQLAGLTFTDTQYF.

V usage is TRBV9 and J usage is TRBJ1-2, with D possibly being TRBD1 (6 bases). Per the germline V gene, CDR1 is SGDLS and CDR2 is YYNGEE. The length of the CDR3 is 16 residues. The germline V and J ends were trimmed by 2 bases and 2 bases, with 16 bases remaining between them. CDR3 region: CASSVASRGGNYGYTF. The CDR3 bases are TGTGCCAGCAGCGTTGCTAGCAGGGGAGGGAACTATGGCTACACCTTC.

The gene calls are TRBV7-2 and TRBJ2-1; the D is unclear. Trimming shortened V by 6 bases and J by 6 bases, and 9 bases separated the two germline ends. Germline CDR1 and CDR2: SGHTA and FQGNSA. The length of the CDR3 is 12 residues. The CDR3 protein is CASSAHRNEQFF. The CDR3 DNA sequence: TGTGCCAGCAGTGCCCACCGCAATGAGCAGTTCTTC.